This passage covers 29 T cell receptor beta chains from one sample sequenced in a study of blood T cell repertoires in COVID-19. Sequenced by immunoSEQ multiplex PCR; TCRdb stores in-frame clones only, minus some. The data contain 180,000 or so clones, roughly 86% of them singletons. Material: peripheral blood. The receptors shown here come from a man between 18 and 29 years old with active or convalescent COVID-19.

The chain employs TRBV27 and TRBJ1-2; D not certain. The CDR3 length is 12 residues. V was pared by 2 bases and J by 6 bases, with 7 bases between. Germline V gene lookup returns CDR1 MNHEY and CDR2 SMNVEV (reference sequence). CDR3 protein: CASSLGGDGYTF. DNA for the CDR3: TGTGCCAGCAGTTTAGGAGGAGATGGCTACACCTTC.

This chain connects TRBV18 to TRBJ2-7, with D possibly being TRBD1 (5 bases). Germline V gene sequence: CDR1 KGHSH, CDR2 LQKENI. The CDR3 has 14 residues. V was shortened by 4 bases and J by 2 bases, with 12 bases between the two germline ends. The DNA of the CDR3 is TGTGCCAGCTCACTAGGACATAAAACCTACGAGCAGTACTTC. It encodes CASSLGHKTYEQYF.

The chain carries TRBV3-1 (or the pseudogene TRBV3-2) and TRBJ1-5, with D hard to call. The germline V gene encodes CDR1 LGHDT and CDR2 YNNKEL (reference sequence). This CDR3 comprises 14 residues. The V end lost 4 bases, the J end lost 7 bases, and 14 bases lay between the germline ends. The CDR3 DNA sequence: TGTGCCAGCAGCCCTGCAGCAGGAGGGCAGCCCCAGCATTTT. Its translation: CASSPAAGGQPQHF.

The J gene is TRBJ2-3, the V gene TRBV27, with D maybe TRBD2 (5 bases). The V and J ends lost 6 bases and 5 bases respectively, with 9 bases between them. The CDR3 runs 12 residues. Germline CDR1 reads MNHEY; CDR2 reads SMNVEV (reference sequence). The CDR3 loop is CASSLAGDTQYF. As DNA, the CDR3 is TGTGCCAGCAGCCTAGCCGGAGATACGCAGTATTTT.

The rearrangement links TRBV4-2 to TRBJ1-2, with D unclear. The CDR3 spans 14 residues. The V end lost 1 base, the J end lost 4 bases, and 10 bases lay between the germline ends. Looked up from germline, CDR1 is LGHNA and CDR2 is YNFKEQ. The CDR3 sequence: CASSQAEGGYGYTF. The CDR3 nucleotides read TGTGCCAGCAGCCAAGCCGAGGGAGGCTATGGCTACACCTTC.

For the CDR3, the DNA is TGTGCCAGCAGCGCGGCAGGGGAGGGATACTATGGCTACACCTTC. It specifies CASSAAGEGYYGYTF. This chain joins TRBV9 and TRBJ1-2, with D possibly TRBD1 on 6 matching bases. The CDR3 has 15 amino acids. CDR1 and CDR2 (germline): SGDLS, YYNGEE. V lost 3 bases, J lost 3 bases, and 15 bases lay in between.

The chain has TRBV7-9 and TRBJ1-6, with unresolved D. V gave up 1 base and J gave up 9 bases, with 13 bases separating them. CDR3 length: 15 residues. CDR1 and CDR2 from the germline V gene are SEHNR and FQNEAQ (reference sequence). Here the CDR3 DNA reads TGTGCCAGCAGCTTAGTTGCGGGCCTTCGTTCACCCCTCCACTTT. Translation gives CASSLVAGLRSPLHF.

This clone was observed a single time. The genes are TRBV4-3 and TRBJ2-3, with 7 bases that match TRBD1. The CDR3 covers 15 residues. Germline trimming cut 4 bases from V and 0 bases from J; bases unmatched to any gene: 4. The V gene's germline CDR1 is LGHNA and CDR2 YSLEER. The CDR3 sequence: CASSPRQGSTDTQYF. CDR3 nucleotide sequence: TGCGCCAGCAGCCCCCGACAGGGAAGCACAGATACGCAGTATTTT.

This chain connects TRBV19 to TRBJ2-3, with TRBD1 identical over 7 bases. Germline CDR1 reads LNHDA; CDR2 reads SQIVND (reference sequence). There are 14 residues in the CDR3. The V segment lost 10 bases and the J segment 2 bases; nucleotides outside the gene matches: 9. DNA for the CDR3: TGTGCCACCAAGCCTCAGGGGGACACAGATACGCAGTATTTT. It translates to CATKPQGDTDTQYF.

The gene calls are TRBV6-5 and TRBJ2-1; D unresolved. V dropped 2 bases and J dropped 6 bases, with 17 bases sitting between them. The germline CDR1 and CDR2 sequences are MNHEY and SVGAGI. The CDR3 totals 16 residues. Here the CDR3 DNA reads TGTGCCAGCAGTTACCCTATGAGTCCTTTTCTCAATGAGCAGTTCTTC. Its translation: CASSYPMSPFLNEQFF.

The chain is built from TRBV10-3 and TRBJ2-7, with 11 bases aligning to TRBD1. This CDR3 contains 18 residues. Germline CDR1 ENHRY, CDR2 SYGVKD. Germline trimming cut 6 bases from V and 6 bases from J; bases unmatched to any gene: 19. The DNA of the CDR3 is TGTGCCATCAGACCCGAGGGGGCCCGCGGACAGGGGGCCTCCGAGCAGTACTTC. It encodes CAIRPEGARGQGASEQYF.

This clone was counted a single time. The chain has TRBV5-6 and TRBJ2-7, with TRBD2 identical over 8 bases. There are 15 residues in the CDR3. Losses at the gene ends were 4 bases for V and 3 bases for J; bases not matched to a gene: 9. CDR1 SGHDT and CDR2 YYEEEE come from the germline V gene. CDR3 region: CASSTPGREDYEQYF. CDR3 nucleotide sequence: TGTGCCAGCAGCACCCCTGGGCGGGAGGACTACGAGCAGTACTTC.

The V call is TRBV15, the J call TRBJ1-1, with 7 bases matching TRBD1. Germline assignment: CDR1 LNHNV and CDR2 YYDKDF (reference sequence). This CDR3 is 14 amino acids long. V dropped 5 bases and J dropped 1; count of bases not matched to a gene: 4. The CDR3 spells CATSWTGRNTEAFF. The CDR3 bases are TGTGCCACCAGCTGGACAGGTCGGAACACTGAAGCTTTCTTT.

On this clone itself: Its ends do not fully match the called genes, so a read error is possible. This chain connects TRBV2 to TRBJ1-6; 8 nucleotides align to TRBD1. CDR1 SNHLY and CDR2 FYNNEI come from the germline V gene. This CDR3 contains 16 residues. The CDR3 loop reads CASSADRGWRSSPLHF. The CDR3 DNA reads TGTGCCAGTAGTGCTGACAGGGGTTGGCGTAGTTCACCCCTCCACTTT.

The chain carries TRBV3-1 (or the pseudogene TRBV3-2) and TRBJ1-1; maybe TRBD1 (6 bases). Germline CDR1 is LGHDT and CDR2 is YNNKEL (reference sequence). This CDR3 has 16 amino acids. Trimming removed 1 base at V and 1 base at J, with 13 bases between. CDR3 sequence (DNA): TGTGCCAGCAGCCAAGCTTTTACAGGGTGGAACACTGAAGCTTTCTTT. Residues: CASSQAFTGWNTEAFF.

V usage is TRBV6-6 and J usage is TRBJ1-2; 9 bases are shared with TRBD1. The germline CDR1 and CDR2 sequences are MNHNY and SVGAGI (reference sequence). The length of the CDR3 is 14 residues. V was clipped by 4 bases and J by 8 bases; unmatched bases: 8. CDR3 nucleotide sequence: TGTGCCAGCAGTTTACAGGACAGGGGACCCGGCTACACCTTC. It specifies CASSLQDRGPGYTF.

V and J are TRBV6-2 or TRBV6-3 and TRBJ2-3; TRBD2 aligns across 11 bases. CDR3 length: 14 residues. The germline V gene has CDR1 MNHEY and CDR2 SVGEGT. V gave up 5 bases and J gave up 5 bases; unmatched junction bases: 3. CDR3 nucleotides: TGTGCCAGCAGTCCCGGGACTAGCGGAGATACGCAGTATTTT. Protein product: CASSPGTSGDTQYF.

The CDR3 nucleotides are TGTGCCAGCAGTGAAGACAGGTTTGTGACTGAAGCTTTCTTT. It specifies CASSEDRFVTEAFF. The gene calls are TRBV2 and TRBJ1-1; D may be TRBD1 (5 bases). V dropped 1 base and J dropped 5 bases, with 11 bases sitting between them. Germline values: CDR1 SNHLY, CDR2 FYNNEI. The CDR3 is made up of 14 amino acids.

This CDR3 reads CASRQTGYDTEAFF. CDR3 nucleotide sequence: TGTGCCAGCAGACAAACAGGGTATGACACTGAAGCTTTCTTT. The genes are TRBV25-1 and TRBJ1-1, with D maybe TRBD1 (6 bases). The V gene lost 6 bases and the J gene lost 3 bases, with 14 bases spanning the gap. Germline lookup yields CDR1 MGHDK and CDR2 SYGVNS. The CDR3 contains 14 residues.

V is TRBV6-1 and J is TRBJ2-7; TRBD1 aligns across 10 bases. The trim removed 0 bases at V and 5 bases at J, leaving 10 bases unmatched. The CDR3 extends over 17 amino acids. From germline, CDR1 is MNHNS and CDR2 SASEGT. For the CDR3, the DNA is TGTGCCAGCAGTGAAGCCATCGTGACAGGGGGCCGAAACGAGCAGTACTTC. It translates to CASSEAIVTGGRNEQYF.

The chain carries TRBV5-6 and TRBJ1-2; D gene unclear. Trimming took off 0 bases at V and 8 bases at J, with 8 bases between the two ends. Per germline, CDR1 SGHDT and CDR2 YYEEEE. The CDR3 covers 12 residues. CDR3 protein: CASSLAGNGYTF. The CDR3 nucleotides are TGTGCCAGCAGCTTGGCGGGGAACGGCTACACCTTC.

This clone has a handful of counts. The same CDR3 is also encoded by other DNA sequences in this sample. The rearrangement uses TRBV6-2 or TRBV6-3 and TRBJ2-1, with TRBD2 identical over 9 bases. The CDR3 sequence is 15 residues long. The V gene end was trimmed by 4 bases and the J gene end by 6 bases; junction bases not matched to a gene: 7. Germline V CDR1 and CDR2: MNHEY, SVGEGT. Written as DNA, the CDR3 is TGTGCCAGCAGTTCGAGGCTAGCGGGACTCAATGAGCAGTTCTTC. This sequence encodes CASSSRLAGLNEQFF.

The chain has TRBV12-5 and TRBJ2-5; 9 positions agree with TRBD2. The germline gives CDR1 LGHNT, CDR2 FRNRAP. This CDR3 is 15 amino acids long. V lost 6 bases to trimming and J lost 4 bases; unmatched junction nucleotides: 9. This CDR3 is CASGIKAGGVETQYF. The CDR3 nucleotides are TGTGCTAGTGGCATTAAAGCGGGAGGCGTAGAGACCCAGTACTTC.

The rearrangement joins TRBV11-1 to TRBJ1-6; TRBD1 matches 10 bases. CDR3 length: 14 residues. The V gene end was trimmed by 5 bases and the J gene end by 7 bases; junction bases not matched to a gene: 2. Per the germline V gene, CDR1 is SGHAT and CDR2 is FQDESV (reference sequence). Here the CDR3 reads CASSTDRGNSPLHF. In nucleotides, the CDR3 is TGTGCCAGCAGCACGGACAGGGGGAATTCACCCCTCCACTTT.

The chain has TRBV2 and TRBJ2-1; 11 positions match TRBD2. V shed 4 bases and J 5 bases; nucleotides not matched to a gene: 4. The CDR3 sequence is 15 residues long. The germline gives CDR1 SNHLY, CDR2 FYNNEI. This CDR3 reads CASSVTSGGDNEQFF. The CDR3 region has the DNA TGTGCCAGCAGTGTTACTAGCGGGGGAGACAATGAGCAGTTCTTC.

V and J are TRBV18 and TRBJ1-5; TRBD1 matches 8 bases. Germline V lookup: CDR1 KGHSH, CDR2 LQKENI. The CDR3 is 15 amino acids. V was pared by 3 bases and J by 7 bases, with 8 bases of the junction left unmatched. Here the CDR3 DNA reads TGTGCCAGCTCACCGAGAGGACAGGGTGAGCAGCCCCAGCATTTT. Amino acid sequence: CASSPRGQGEQPQHF.

The CDR3 is CAWSLRTENTEAFF. The DNA of the CDR3 is TGTGCCTGGAGTCTCCGGACAGAGAACACTGAAGCTTTCTTT. The chain combines TRBV30 with TRBJ1-1, with D possibly being TRBD1 (6 bases). The V end lost 2 bases, the J end lost 1 base, and 11 bases lay between the germline ends. CDR1 is GTSNPN, CDR2 SVGIG, per germline (reference sequence). This CDR3 is 14 amino acids long.

The chain carries TRBV5-1 and TRBJ1-5; 7 bases line up with TRBD1. This CDR3 has 15 amino acids. With V trimmed by 0 bases and J by 7 bases, 7 bases remained unmatched. Germline-derived CDR1 and CDR2 are SGHRS and YFSETQ. The CDR3, as DNA: TGCGCCAGCAGCTTGGGGGGGACAGTGAACCAGCCCCAGCATTTT. Amino acid sequence: CASSLGGTVNQPQHF.

The chain is built from TRBV5-4 and TRBJ1-6; unclear D gene. Germline V gene lookup returns CDR1 SGHNT and CDR2 YYREEE (reference sequence). This CDR3 spans 15 amino acids. Trimming removed 5 bases from V and 7 bases from J, with 16 bases in between. The CDR3 spells CASRPGGEVNSPLHF. CDR3 coding DNA: TGTGCCAGCAGGCCGGGTGGTGAGGTCAATTCACCCCTCCACTTT.